Shown below are 4 T cell receptor beta chains from a single sample sequenced in a study of identical twins. TCRdb redid the calling of the 5' RACE reads with MiXCR, one entry per CDR3 protein. Of 540,000 or so distinct CDR3 sequences in the sample, approximately 20% were seen once. The sample was also reused in another study, on yellow fever vaccine responses in identical twins.

Source material: CD4+ T cells sorted from blood. The receptors come from a woman between 18 and 30 years old in good health.

The chain uses TRBV5-1 and TRBJ2-5; D unresolved. Trimming took off 2 bases at V and 2 bases at J, with 7 bases between the two ends. Looked up from germline, CDR1 is SGHRS and CDR2 is YFSETQ. The CDR3 is 13 amino acids. The CDR3 nucleotides read TGCGCCAGCAGCTTAATGGCTCAAGAGACCCAGTACTTC. Translation: CASSLMAQETQYF.

There are a few counts of this clonotype. The chain uses TRBV14 and TRBJ2-2, with 10 bases identical to TRBD2. The CDR3 has 17 amino acids. Germline V gene sequence: CDR1 SGHDN, CDR2 FVKESK. J gave up 4 bases and V 2 bases, and 7 bases lay outside the gene matches. Here the CDR3 DNA reads TGTGCCAGCAGCCAATTGTTCGGACTAGCGGTCACCGGGGAGCTGTTTTTT. It translates to CASSQLFGLAVTGELFF.

In nucleotides, the CDR3 is TGTGCCACCAGTGACCCCGTCCAGGGCTACACCTTC. It yields the protein CATSDPVQGYTF. J is TRBJ1-2 and V is TRBV24-1, with no clear D. CDR1 and CDR2 (germline): KGHDR, SFDVKD. This CDR3 is built from 12 residues. Trimming removed 4 bases from V and 8 bases from J, with 10 bases in between.

This chain uses TRBV20-1 with TRBJ2-7; unclear D gene. The CDR3 sequence is 12 residues long. Trimming took off 4 bases at V and 2 bases at J, with 9 bases between the two ends. Germline V CDR1 and CDR2: DFQATT, SNEGSKA (reference sequence). CDR3 coding DNA: TGCAGTGCTATCGCCCCTCCCTACGAGCAGTACTTC. This encodes CSAIAPPYEQYF.